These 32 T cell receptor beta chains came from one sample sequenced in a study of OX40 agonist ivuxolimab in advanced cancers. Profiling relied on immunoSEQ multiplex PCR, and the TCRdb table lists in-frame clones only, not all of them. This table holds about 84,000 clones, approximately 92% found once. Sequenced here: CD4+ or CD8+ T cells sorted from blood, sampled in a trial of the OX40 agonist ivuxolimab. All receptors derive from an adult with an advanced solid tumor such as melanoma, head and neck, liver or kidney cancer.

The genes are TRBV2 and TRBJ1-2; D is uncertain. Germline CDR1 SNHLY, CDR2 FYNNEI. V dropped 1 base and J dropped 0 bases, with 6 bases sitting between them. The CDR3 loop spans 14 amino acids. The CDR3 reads CASSEEGSNYGYTF. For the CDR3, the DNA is TGTGCCAGCAGTGAAGAAGGATCTAACTATGGCTACACCTTC.

CDR3 loop: CAIARGTGNYGYTF. CDR3 DNA: TGTGCCATCGCACGAGGGACAGGGAACTATGGCTACACCTTC. The chain recombines TRBV10-3 with TRBJ1-2, with 9 bases lining up with TRBD1. Germline lookup yields CDR1 ENHRY and CDR2 SYGVKD. This CDR3 region has 14 residues. Losses at the gene ends were 8 bases for V and 2 bases for J; bases not matched to a gene: 6.

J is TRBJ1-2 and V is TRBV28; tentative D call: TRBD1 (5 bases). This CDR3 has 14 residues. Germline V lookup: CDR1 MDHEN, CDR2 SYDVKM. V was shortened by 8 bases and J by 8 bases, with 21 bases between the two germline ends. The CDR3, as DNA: TGTGCCAGCTTGGGGCTTTCAACTCATTGGGGCTACACCTTC. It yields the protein CASLGLSTHWGYTF.

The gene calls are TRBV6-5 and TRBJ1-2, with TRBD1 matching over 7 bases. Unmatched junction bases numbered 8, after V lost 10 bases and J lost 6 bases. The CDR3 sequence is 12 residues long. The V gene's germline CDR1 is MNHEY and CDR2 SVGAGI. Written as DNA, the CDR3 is TGTGCCACCAAGGGAGGGGGCGATGGCTACACCTTC. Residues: CATKGGGDGYTF.

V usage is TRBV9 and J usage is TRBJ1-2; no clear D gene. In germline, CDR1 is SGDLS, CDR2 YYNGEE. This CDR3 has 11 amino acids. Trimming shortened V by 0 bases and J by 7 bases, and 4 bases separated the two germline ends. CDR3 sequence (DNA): TGTGCCAGCAGCGTAGGCGGTGGCTACACCTTC. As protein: CASSVGGGYTF.

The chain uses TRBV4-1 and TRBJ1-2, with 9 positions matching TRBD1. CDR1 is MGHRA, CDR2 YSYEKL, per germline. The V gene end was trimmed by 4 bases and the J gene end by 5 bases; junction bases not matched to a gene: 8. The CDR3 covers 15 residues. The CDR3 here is CASSPNRGQGYGYTF. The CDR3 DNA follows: TGCGCCAGCAGCCCGAACAGGGGGCAAGGGTATGGCTACACCTTC.

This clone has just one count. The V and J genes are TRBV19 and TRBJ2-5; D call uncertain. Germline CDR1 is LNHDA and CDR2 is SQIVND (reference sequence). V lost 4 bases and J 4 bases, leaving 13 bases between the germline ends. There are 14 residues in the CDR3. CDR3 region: CASSTRSALETQYF. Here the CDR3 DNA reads TGTGCCAGTAGTACCAGGAGCGCGTTAGAGACCCAGTACTTC.

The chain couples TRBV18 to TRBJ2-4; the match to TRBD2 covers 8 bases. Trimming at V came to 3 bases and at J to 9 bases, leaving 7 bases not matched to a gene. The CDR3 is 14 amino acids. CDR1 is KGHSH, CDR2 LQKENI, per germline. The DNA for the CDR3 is TGTGCCAGCTCACCCGGATCGGGAGGGGGCATTCAGTACTTC. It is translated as CASSPGSGGGIQYF.

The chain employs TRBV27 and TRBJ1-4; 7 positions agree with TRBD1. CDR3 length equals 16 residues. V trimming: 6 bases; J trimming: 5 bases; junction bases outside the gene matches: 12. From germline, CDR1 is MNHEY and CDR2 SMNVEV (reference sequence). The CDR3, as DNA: TGTGCCAGCAGCCCCGGGAGACAGGGAGCAAATGAAAAACTGTTTTTT. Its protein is CASSPGRQGANEKLFF.

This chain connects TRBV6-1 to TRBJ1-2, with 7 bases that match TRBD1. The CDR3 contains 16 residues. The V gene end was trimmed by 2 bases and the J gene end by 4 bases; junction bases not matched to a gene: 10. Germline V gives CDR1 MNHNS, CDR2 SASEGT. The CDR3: CASSEPLQGEVYGYTF. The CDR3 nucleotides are TGTGCCAGCAGTGAACCCCTGCAGGGGGAAGTCTATGGCTACACCTTC.

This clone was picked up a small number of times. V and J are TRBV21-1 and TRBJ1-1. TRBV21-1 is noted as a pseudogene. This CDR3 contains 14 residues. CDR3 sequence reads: CASSKGVGGTEAFF. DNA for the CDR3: TGTGCCAGCAGCAAAGGGGTAGGGGGGACTGAAGCTTTCTTT.

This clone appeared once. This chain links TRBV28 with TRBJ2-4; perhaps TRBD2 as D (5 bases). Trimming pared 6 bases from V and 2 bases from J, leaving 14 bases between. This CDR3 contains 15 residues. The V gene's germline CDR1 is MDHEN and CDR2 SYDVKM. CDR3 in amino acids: CASRVRGLTKNIQYF. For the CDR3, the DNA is TGTGCCAGCAGGGTCCGAGGGTTGACCAAAAACATTCAGTACTTC.

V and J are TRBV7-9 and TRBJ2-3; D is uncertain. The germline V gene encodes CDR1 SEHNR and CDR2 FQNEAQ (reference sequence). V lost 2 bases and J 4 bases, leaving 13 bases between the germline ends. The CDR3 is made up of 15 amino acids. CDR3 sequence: CASSLLGAVPDTQYF. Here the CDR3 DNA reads TGTGCCAGCAGCTTATTGGGCGCTGTTCCAGATACGCAGTATTTT.

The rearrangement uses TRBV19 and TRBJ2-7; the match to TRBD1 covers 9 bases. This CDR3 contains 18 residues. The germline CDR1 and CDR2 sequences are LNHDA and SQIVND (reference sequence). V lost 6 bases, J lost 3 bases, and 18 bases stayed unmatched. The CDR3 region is CASSALDRGETQVYEQYF. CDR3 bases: TGTGCCAGTAGCGCTTTGGACAGGGGTGAGACGCAGGTCTACGAGCAGTACTTC. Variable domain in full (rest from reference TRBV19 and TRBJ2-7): DGGITQSPKYLFRKEGQNVTLSCEQNLNHDAMYWYRQDPGQGLRLIYYSQIVNDFQKGDIAEGYSVSREKKESFPLTVTSAQKNPTAFYLCASSALDRGETQVYEQYFGPGTRLTVT.

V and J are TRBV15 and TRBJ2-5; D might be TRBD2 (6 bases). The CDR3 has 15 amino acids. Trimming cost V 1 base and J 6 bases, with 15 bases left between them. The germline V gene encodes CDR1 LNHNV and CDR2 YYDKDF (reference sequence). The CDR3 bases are TGTGCCACCAGCAGAGTCCTAGCGCGGGAACAGACCCAGTACTTC. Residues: CATSRVLAREQTQYF. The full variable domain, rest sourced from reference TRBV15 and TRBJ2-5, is DAMVIQNPRYQVTQFGKPVTLSCSQTLNHNVMYWYQQKSSQAPKLLFHYYDKDFNNEADTPDNFQSRRPNTSFCFLDIRSPGLGDTAMYLCATSRVLAREQTQYFGPGTRLLVL.

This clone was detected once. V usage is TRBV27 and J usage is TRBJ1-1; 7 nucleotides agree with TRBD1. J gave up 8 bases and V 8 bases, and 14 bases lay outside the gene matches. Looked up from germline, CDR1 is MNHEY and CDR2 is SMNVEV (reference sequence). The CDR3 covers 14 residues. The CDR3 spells CASGLDRGQVEAFF. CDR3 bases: TGTGCCAGCGGCCTTGACCGTGGACAGGTCGAAGCTTTCTTT.

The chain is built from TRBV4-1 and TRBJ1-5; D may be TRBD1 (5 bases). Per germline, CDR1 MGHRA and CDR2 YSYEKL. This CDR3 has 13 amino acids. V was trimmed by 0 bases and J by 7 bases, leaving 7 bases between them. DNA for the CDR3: TGCGCCAGCAGCCAAGAGAGGGACCAGCCCCAGCATTTT. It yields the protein CASSQERDQPQHF.

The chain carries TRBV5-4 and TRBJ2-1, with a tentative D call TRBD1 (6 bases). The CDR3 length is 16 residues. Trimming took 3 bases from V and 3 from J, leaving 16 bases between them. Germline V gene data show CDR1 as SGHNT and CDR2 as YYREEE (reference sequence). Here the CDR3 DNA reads TGTGCCAGCAGCTCGAACCCACAGGGTGGCTACAATGAGCAGTTCTTC. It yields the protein CASSSNPQGGYNEQFF. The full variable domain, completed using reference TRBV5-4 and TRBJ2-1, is ETGVTQSPTHLIKTRGQQVTLRCSSQSGHNTVSWYQQALGQGPQFIFQYYREEENGRGNFPPRFSGLQFPNYSSELNVNALELDDSALYLCASSSNPQGGYNEQFFGPGTRLTVL.

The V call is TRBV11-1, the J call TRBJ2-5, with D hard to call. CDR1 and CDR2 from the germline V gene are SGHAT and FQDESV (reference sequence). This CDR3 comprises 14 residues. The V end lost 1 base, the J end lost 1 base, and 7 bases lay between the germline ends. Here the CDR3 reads CASSLGNTQETQYF. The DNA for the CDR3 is TGTGCCAGCAGCTTAGGTAACACCCAAGAGACCCAGTACTTC. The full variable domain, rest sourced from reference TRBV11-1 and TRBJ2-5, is EAEVAQSPRYKITEKSQAVAFWCDPISGHATLYWYRQILGQGPELLVQFQDESVVDDSQLPKDRFSAERLKGVDSTLKIQPAELGDSAMYLCASSLGNTQETQYFGPGTRLLVL.

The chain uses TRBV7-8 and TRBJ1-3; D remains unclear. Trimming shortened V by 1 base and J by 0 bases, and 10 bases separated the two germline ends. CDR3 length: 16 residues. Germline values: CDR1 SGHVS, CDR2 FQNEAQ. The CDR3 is CASSLGPSDSGNTIYF. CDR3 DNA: TGTGCCAGCAGCTTAGGACCGTCTGACTCTGGAAACACCATATATTTT. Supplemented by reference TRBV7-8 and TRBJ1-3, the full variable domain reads GAGVSQSPRYKVAKRGQDVALRCDPISGHVSLFWYQQALGQGPEFLTYFQNEAQLDKSGLPSDRFFAERPEGSVSTLKIQRTQQEDSAVYLCASSLGPSDSGNTIYFGEGSWLTVV.

The CDR3 coding sequence is TGTGCCAGCAGGGTACAGGGGTACTCCTACGAGCAGTACTTC. This sequence encodes CASRVQGYSYEQYF. This chain links TRBV27 with TRBJ2-7; the match to TRBD1 covers 7 bases. Germline values: CDR1 MNHEY, CDR2 SMNVEV (reference sequence). The CDR3 runs 14 residues. Trimming cost V 6 bases and J 0 bases; bases outside gene matches: 5.

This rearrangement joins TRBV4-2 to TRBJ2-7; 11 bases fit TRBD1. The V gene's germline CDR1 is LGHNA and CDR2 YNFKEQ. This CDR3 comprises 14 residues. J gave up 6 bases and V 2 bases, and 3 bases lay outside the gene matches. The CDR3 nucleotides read TGTGCCAGCAGCCAACTGGACAGGGGGCGCGAGCAGTACTTC. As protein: CASSQLDRGREQYF.

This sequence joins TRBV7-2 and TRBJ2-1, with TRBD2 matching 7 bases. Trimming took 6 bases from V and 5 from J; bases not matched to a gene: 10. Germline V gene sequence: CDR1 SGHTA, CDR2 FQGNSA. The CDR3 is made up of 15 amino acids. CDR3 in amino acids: CASRQPGLPNNEQFF. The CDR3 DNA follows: TGTGCCAGCAGACAACCGGGACTACCTAACAATGAGCAGTTCTTC.

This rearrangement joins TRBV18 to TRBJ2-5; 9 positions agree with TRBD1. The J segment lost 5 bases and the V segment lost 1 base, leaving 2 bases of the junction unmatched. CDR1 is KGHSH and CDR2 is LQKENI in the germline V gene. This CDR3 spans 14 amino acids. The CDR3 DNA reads TGTGCCAGCTCACCACGAGACAGGGGGGAGACCCAGTACTTC. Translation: CASSPRDRGETQYF. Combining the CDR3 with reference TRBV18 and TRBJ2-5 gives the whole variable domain NAGVMQNPRHLVRRRGQEARLRCSPMKGHSHVYWYRQLPEEGLKFMVYLQKENIIDESGMPKERFSAEFPKEGPSILRIQQVVRGDSAAYFCASSPRDRGETQYFGPGTRLLVL.

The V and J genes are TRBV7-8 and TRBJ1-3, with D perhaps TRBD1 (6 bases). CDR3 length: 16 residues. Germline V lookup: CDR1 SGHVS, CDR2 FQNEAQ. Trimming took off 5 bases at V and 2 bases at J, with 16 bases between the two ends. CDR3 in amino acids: CASSPGHGTTGNTIYF. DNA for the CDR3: TGTGCCAGCAGCCCCGGGCATGGGACAACTGGAAACACCATATATTTT. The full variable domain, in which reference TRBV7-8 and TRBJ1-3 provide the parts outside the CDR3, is GAGVSQSPRYKVAKRGQDVALRCDPISGHVSLFWYQQALGQGPEFLTYFQNEAQLDKSGLPSDRFFAERPEGSVSTLKIQRTQQEDSAVYLCASSPGHGTTGNTIYFGEGSWLTVV.

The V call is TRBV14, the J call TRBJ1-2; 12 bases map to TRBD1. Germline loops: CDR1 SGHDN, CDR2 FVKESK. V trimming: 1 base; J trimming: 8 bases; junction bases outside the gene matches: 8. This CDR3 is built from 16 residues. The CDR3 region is CASSQAGTGGAGGYTF. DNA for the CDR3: TGTGCCAGCAGCCAAGCGGGGACAGGGGGCGCGGGAGGCTACACCTTC.

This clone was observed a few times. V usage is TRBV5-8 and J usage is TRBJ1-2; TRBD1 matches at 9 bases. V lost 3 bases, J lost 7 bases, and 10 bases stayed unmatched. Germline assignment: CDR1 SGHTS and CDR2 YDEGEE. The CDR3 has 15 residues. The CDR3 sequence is CASSSGDRARGGYTF. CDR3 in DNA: TGTGCCAGCAGCTCGGGGGACAGGGCACGGGGTGGCTACACCTTC.

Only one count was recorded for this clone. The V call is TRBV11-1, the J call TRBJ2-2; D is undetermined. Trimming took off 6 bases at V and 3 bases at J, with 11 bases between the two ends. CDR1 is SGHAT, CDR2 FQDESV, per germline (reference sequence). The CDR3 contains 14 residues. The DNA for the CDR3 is TGTGCCAGCAGTCCGATGGAGTACACCGGGGAGCTGTTTTTT. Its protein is CASSPMEYTGELFF.

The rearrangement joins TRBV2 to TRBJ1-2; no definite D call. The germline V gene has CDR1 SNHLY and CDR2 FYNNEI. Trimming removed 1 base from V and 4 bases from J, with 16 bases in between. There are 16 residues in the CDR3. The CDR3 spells CASSEGFPTGIYGYTF. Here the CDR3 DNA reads TGTGCCAGCAGTGAAGGTTTCCCCACGGGGATCTATGGCTACACCTTC.

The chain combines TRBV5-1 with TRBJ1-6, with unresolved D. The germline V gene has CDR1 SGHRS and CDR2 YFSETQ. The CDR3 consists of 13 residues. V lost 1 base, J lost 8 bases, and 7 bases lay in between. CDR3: CASSLRVDSPLHF. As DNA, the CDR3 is TGCGCCAGCAGCTTGAGAGTGGATTCACCCCTCCACTTT. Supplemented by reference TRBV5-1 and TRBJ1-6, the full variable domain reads KAGVTQTPRYLIKTRGQQVTLSCSPISGHRSVSWYQQTPGQGLQFLFEYFSETQRNKGNFPGRFSGRQFSNSRSEMNVSTLELGDSALYLCASSLRVDSPLHFGNGTRLTVT.

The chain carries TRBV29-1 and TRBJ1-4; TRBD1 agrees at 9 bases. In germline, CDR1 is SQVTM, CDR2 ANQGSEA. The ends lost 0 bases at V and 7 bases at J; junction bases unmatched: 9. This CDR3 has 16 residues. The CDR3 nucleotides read TGCAGCGTTGAAGATCTCGGGGACAGGGAAGGTGAAAAACTGTTTTTT. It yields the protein CSVEDLGDREGEKLFF.

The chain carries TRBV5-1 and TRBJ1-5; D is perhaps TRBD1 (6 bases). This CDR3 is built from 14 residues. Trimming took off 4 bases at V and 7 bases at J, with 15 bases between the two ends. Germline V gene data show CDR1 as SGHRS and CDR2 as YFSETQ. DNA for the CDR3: TGCGCCAGCAGCCCAGGGGAATCGCACCAGCCCCAGCATTTT. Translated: CASSPGESHQPQHF.